A single sample is the source of the 14 T cell receptor beta chains below, sequenced in a study of shared clonotypes between healthy human individuals. TCRdb keeps only in-frame clones here, not all; method: immunoSEQ multiplex PCR. The sample gives approximately 500,000 clones, nearly 80% of which show up once; under 15% is in the top ten. Specimen: PBMCs. All receptors derive from a woman aged 40 to 55 in good health. Some clones in this sample may be carry-over from other donors' samples.

Here the CDR3 reads CASSYGGQETQYF. As DNA, the CDR3 is TGTGCCAGCAGTTATGGGGGACAAGAGACCCAGTACTTC. This chain joins TRBV6-5 and TRBJ2-5; D tentatively reads TRBD1 or TRBD2 (5 bases each). V was shortened by 3 bases and J by 2 bases, with 7 bases between the two germline ends. The CDR3 spans 13 residues. Germline V lookup: CDR1 MNHEY, CDR2 SVGAGI.

The chain couples TRBV2 to TRBJ2-3, with TRBD2 matching over 7 bases. The CDR3 contains 15 residues. Looked up from germline, CDR1 is SNHLY and CDR2 is FYNNEI. After removal of 4 bases from V and 4 bases from J, the junction contained 8 bases not matched to a gene. The CDR3 reads CASSVERDLADTQYF. The CDR3 nucleotides are TGTGCCAGCAGTGTGGAGCGGGACCTAGCAGATACGCAGTATTTT.

J is TRBJ1-1 and V is TRBV19, with D possibly matching TRBD1 (6 bases). The length of the CDR3 is 16 residues. V was shortened by 5 bases and J by 2 bases, with 18 bases between the two germline ends. Germline V gene lookup returns CDR1 LNHDA and CDR2 SQIVND (reference sequence). The CDR3 spells CASSSLLGAGNTEAFF. The CDR3 bases are TGTGCCAGTAGTTCTCTCCTGGGGGCAGGAAACACTGAAGCTTTCTTT.

The chain joins TRBV5-5 to TRBJ1-3, with D unresolved. V was cut by 2 bases and J by 0 bases, with 15 bases left in between. The germline gives CDR1 SGHKS, CDR2 YYEKEE (reference sequence). This CDR3 region has 17 residues. This chain's CDR3 is CASSFISVRSSGNTIYF. CDR3 nucleotides: TGTGCCAGCAGCTTTATATCGGTTAGGAGCTCTGGAAACACCATATATTTT. The whole variable domain, remainder taken from reference TRBV5-5 and TRBJ1-3, is DAGVTQSPTHLIKTRGQQVTLRCSPISGHKSVSWYQQVLGQGPQFIFQYYEKEERGRGNFPDRFSARQFPNYSSELNVNALLLGDSALYLCASSFISVRSSGNTIYFGEGSWLTVV.

The gene calls are TRBV27 and TRBJ1-3; 7 nucleotides align to TRBD1. The CDR3 covers 21 residues. Germline CDR1 reads MNHEY; CDR2 reads SMNVEV (reference sequence). With 5 bases clipped from V and 1 base from J, the junction kept 23 bases outside the gene matches. CDR3 DNA sequence: TGTGCCAGCAGTGACCCATCGGGACAGACTCATCGACTCGATTCTGGAAACACCATATATTTT. It encodes CASSDPSGQTHRLDSGNTIYF.

The V call is TRBV2, the J call TRBJ1-3; D unclear. Germline V gene lookup returns CDR1 SNHLY and CDR2 FYNNEI. There are 14 residues in the CDR3. The V and J ends lost 4 bases and 0 bases respectively, with 7 bases between them. In DNA, the CDR3 is TGTGCCAGCAGTGGGACCCTCTCTGGAAACACCATATATTTT. Protein sequence: CASSGTLSGNTIYF.

This clone was detected a few times. The chain combines TRBV5-4 with TRBJ2-7; 10 nucleotides agree with TRBD2. Germline CDR1 and CDR2: SGHNT and YYREEE (reference sequence). This CDR3 is 19 amino acids long. Trimming at V came to 0 bases and at J to 3 bases, leaving 15 bases not matched to a gene. The CDR3 nucleotides read TGTGCCAGCAGCTTGGACGGCCCTGTAAGCGGGAGGGTCCACTACGAGCAGTACTTC. It is translated as CASSLDGPVSGRVHYEQYF.

The rearrangement uses TRBV11-3 and TRBJ2-3; 11 bases are a match to TRBD1. The CDR3 extends over 14 amino acids. V dropped 5 bases and J dropped 5; count of bases not matched to a gene: 3. Germline V gene sequence: CDR1 SGHNT, CDR2 YENEEA. The CDR3 DNA is TGTGCCAGCAGCGGACAGGGGGCCCAAGATACGCAGTATTTT. Translated, it gives CASSGQGAQDTQYF.

On this clone itself: This sequence may be a read error, since a much larger clone differs from it by one base. The chain couples TRBV30 to TRBJ2-1; 9 nucleotides align to TRBD2. The CDR3 spans 13 residues. Germline V gives CDR1 GTSNPN, CDR2 SVGIG (reference sequence). V shed 5 bases, J shed 2 bases, and the junction held 1 base outside the gene matches. Here the CDR3 reads CAWGGRAYNEQFF. The CDR3 coding sequence is TGTGCCTGGGGCGGGAGGGCCTACAATGAGCAGTTCTTC.

The V gene is TRBV4-2, the J gene TRBJ2-2; TRBD2 matches at 8 bases. Germline V gene data show CDR1 as LGHNA and CDR2 as YNFKEQ. The CDR3 loop spans 16 amino acids. After removal of 0 bases from V and 5 bases from J, the junction contained 5 bases not matched to a gene. The CDR3 here is CASSQETAGGTGELFF. As DNA, the CDR3 is TGTGCCAGCAGCCAAGAAACTGCGGGAGGAACCGGGGAGCTGTTTTTT.

The chain has TRBV27 and TRBJ1-2; 8 nucleotides align to TRBD1. Germline V gene lookup returns CDR1 MNHEY and CDR2 SMNVEV (reference sequence). CDR3 length: 17 amino acids. V was pared by 3 bases and J by 4 bases, with 13 bases of the junction left unmatched. CDR3 protein: CASSFGSGGAKSYGYTF. In DNA form, the CDR3 reads TGTGCCAGCAGTTTTGGGTCAGGGGGCGCGAAGTCCTATGGCTACACCTTC.

The genes are TRBV5-1 and TRBJ2-3; 10 nucleotides agree with TRBD2. This CDR3 comprises 16 residues. V dropped 1 base and J dropped 4; count of bases not matched to a gene: 6. The germline V gene has CDR1 SGHRS and CDR2 YFSETQ. Here the CDR3 DNA reads TGCGCCAGCAGCTTGAGGCTAGCGGGAGTATCAGATACGCAGTATTTT. Its protein product is CASSLRLAGVSDTQYF.

The chain links TRBV2 to TRBJ2-3; D uncertain. This CDR3 comprises 15 residues. V dropped 7 bases and J dropped 1 base, with 15 bases sitting between them. Germline CDR1 and CDR2: SNHLY and FYNNEI. The CDR3 region is CASKSERQRTDTQYF. DNA of the CDR3: TGTGCCAGCAAATCCGAGCGCCAACGCACAGATACGCAGTATTTT.

Of note for this clone: A clone one base away is much larger, so this may be a read error. This chain joins TRBV7-2 and TRBJ2-2; D call uncertain. This CDR3 has 12 residues. The V gene lost 0 bases and the J gene lost 5 bases, with 1 base spanning the gap. The germline CDR1 and CDR2 sequences are SGHTA and FQGNSA. The CDR3 sequence: CASSLATGELFF. As DNA, the CDR3 is TGTGCCAGCAGCTTAGCGACCGGGGAGCTGTTTTTT.